The rows below give T cell receptor beta chains drawn from one sample of a study of CD8 T cells in ankylosing spondylitis. From the 5' RACE reads, TCRdb called clonotypes with MiXCR, one entry per CDR3 protein. The sample lists about 300,000 distinct CDR3 sequences; about a fifth were seen once. Input material: blood, either unsorted or a sorted T cell fraction (not recorded which). The source of these receptors is a female donor with ankylosing spondylitis or in good health (not recorded which). Both conserved end residues are part of each CDR3. The D gene is left open where the match is weak. Expanded clones get a size class; other rows say once, few or many, or leave the size out.

j_gene: TRBJ2-4
d_gene: -
abundance: -
v_gene: TRBV7-2
len: 15
CDR3nt: TGTGCCAGCAGCTTAGGGGACACAAGTTCAAACATTCAGTACTTC
CDR3aa: CASSLGDTSSNIQYF

j_gene: TRBJ2-7
d_gene: -
abundance: -
v_gene: TRBV6-1
len: 15
CDR3nt: TGTGCCAGCACCCGGTTCGGTCGGGGCCAGGACGAGCAGTACTTC
CDR3aa: CASTRFGRGQDEQYF

j_gene: TRBJ1-1
d_gene: -
abundance: few
v_gene: TRBV27
len: 13
CDR3nt: TGTGCCAGCGCCCCGGGGGTGAACACTGAAGCTTTCTTT
CDR3aa: CASAPGVNTEAFF

j_gene: TRBJ2-2
d_gene: -
abundance: few
v_gene: TRBV11-2
len: 16
CDR3nt: TGTGCCAGCAGCTTCTCCTCGGGACCGAACACCGGGGAGCTGTTTTTT
CDR3aa: CASSFSSGPNTGELFF

j_gene: TRBJ1-5
d_gene: -
abundance: -
v_gene: TRBV24-1
len: 15
CDR3nt: TGTGCCACCAGTGTCGGACAAGATAGCAATCAGCCCCAGCATTTT
CDR3aa: CATSVGQDSNQPQHF

j_gene: TRBJ2-4
d_gene: -
abundance: -
v_gene: TRBV3-1
len: 14
CDR3nt: TGTGCCAGCAGCCAAGCACTAGCCGGGCCCACTCAGTACTTC
CDR3aa: CASSQALAGPTQYF

j_gene: TRBJ2-3
d_gene: TRBD2
abundance: few
v_gene: TRBV12-3/TRBV12-4
len: 14
CDR3nt: TGTGCCAGCAGCACTAGCGGGAGAGCAGATACGCAGTATTTT
CDR3aa: CASSTSGRADTQYF

j_gene: TRBJ2-7
d_gene: -
abundance: -
v_gene: TRBV9
len: 15
CDR3nt: TGTGCCAGCAGCGTAGCAGACAGTCCCTCCTACGAGCAGTACTTC
CDR3aa: CASSVADSPSYEQYF

j_gene: TRBJ1-2
d_gene: TRBD1
abundance: -
v_gene: TRBV6-1
len: 15
CDR3nt: TGTGCCAGCTGGACAGGGGCAGGGGTGAGCTATGGCTACACCTTC
CDR3aa: CASWTGAGVSYGYTF

j_gene: TRBJ2-5
d_gene: TRBD2
abundance: -
v_gene: TRBV9
len: 16
CDR3nt: TGTGCCAGCAGCGTATTAGCGGGAGGCGTTGGAGAGACCCAGTACTTC
CDR3aa: CASSVLAGGVGETQYF

j_gene: TRBJ2-7
d_gene: -
abundance: -
v_gene: TRBV27
len: 12
CDR3nt: TGTGCCAGCGAGAGAGTCTCCTACGAGCAGTACTTC
CDR3aa: CASERVSYEQYF

j_gene: TRBJ1-6
d_gene: -
abundance: few
v_gene: TRBV11-1
len: 14
CDR3nt: TGTGCCAGCAGCTGGACGAGGGTGAATTCACCCCTCCACTTT
CDR3aa: CASSWTRVNSPLHF

j_gene: TRBJ1-6
d_gene: -
abundance: few
v_gene: TRBV20-1
len: 12
CDR3nt: TGCAGTGCTTGGACCTATAATTCACCCCTCCACTTT
CDR3aa: CSAWTYNSPLHF

j_gene: TRBJ1-1
d_gene: -
abundance: -
v_gene: TRBV15
len: 15
CDR3nt: TGTGCCACCAGCACTAGGAGTCCCTCGGGGACTGAAGCTTTCTTT
CDR3aa: CATSTRSPSGTEAFF

j_gene: TRBJ2-3
d_gene: -
abundance: -
v_gene: TRBV12-3/TRBV12-4
len: 15
CDR3nt: TGTGCCAGCAGTGTCCAGACTATCAGCACAGATACGCAGTATTTT
CDR3aa: CASSVQTISTDTQYF

j_gene: TRBJ2-7
d_gene: TRBD1
abundance: -
v_gene: TRBV15
len: 14
CDR3nt: TGTGCCACCAGCCAAGACAGGGGCTCCTACGAGCAGTACTTC
CDR3aa: CATSQDRGSYEQYF

j_gene: TRBJ2-1
d_gene: -
abundance: few
v_gene: TRBV19
len: 15
CDR3nt: TGTGCCAGTAGTATAGGGTGGGAATCCTACAATGAGCAGTTCTTC
CDR3aa: CASSIGWESYNEQFF

j_gene: TRBJ2-7
d_gene: TRBD2
abundance: few
v_gene: TRBV2
len: 15
CDR3nt: TGTGCCAGCATCTCCGGGGGGGGGCGAATCTACGAGCAGTACTTC
CDR3aa: CASISGGGRIYEQYF

j_gene: TRBJ1-1
d_gene: -
abundance: many
v_gene: TRBV7-2
len: 12
CDR3nt: TGTGCCAGCAGCGGGCCATACACTGAAGCTTTCTTT
CDR3aa: CASSGPYTEAFF

j_gene: TRBJ2-1
d_gene: TRBD2
abundance: many
v_gene: TRBV29-1
len: 13
CDR3nt: TGCAGCGTTGGGACTAGCGGGAGGAATGAGCAGTTCTTC
CDR3aa: CSVGTSGRNEQFF

j_gene: TRBJ2-7
d_gene: -
abundance: -
v_gene: TRBV11-2
len: 16
CDR3nt: TGTGCCAGCAGCTTAGAATCGGCAGGCGTGTCCTACGAGCAGTACTTC
CDR3aa: CASSLESAGVSYEQYF

j_gene: TRBJ2-1
d_gene: -
abundance: -
v_gene: TRBV21-1
len: 13
CDR3nt: TGTGCCAGGGGCCCGGGGCTGCCCCATGAGCAGTTCTTC
CDR3aa: CARGPGLPHEQFF

j_gene: TRBJ2-4
d_gene: -
abundance: few
v_gene: TRBV7-2
len: 15
CDR3nt: TGTGCCAGCAGCCGGAGACAGTTAGCCAAAAACATTCAGTACTTC
CDR3aa: CASSRRQLAKNIQYF

j_gene: TRBJ1-1
d_gene: TRBD1
abundance: many
v_gene: TRBV18
len: 14
CDR3nt: TGTGCCAGCTCACCCCGACAGGGAGGTGCTGAAGCTTTCTTT
CDR3aa: CASSPRQGGAEAFF

j_gene: TRBJ1-1
d_gene: -
abundance: -
v_gene: TRBV20-1
len: 14
CDR3nt: TGCAGTGCTAGAGACGGGGATTTTAACACTGAAGCTTTCTTT
CDR3aa: CSARDGDFNTEAFF

j_gene: TRBJ2-1
d_gene: -
abundance: -
v_gene: TRBV25-1
len: 15
CDR3nt: TGTGCCAGCAGTGAAGAGGCGGCCTTCTACAATGAGCAGTTCTTC
CDR3aa: CASSEEAAFYNEQFF

j_gene: TRBJ2-2
d_gene: -
abundance: -
v_gene: TRBV15
len: 15
CDR3nt: TGTGCCACCAGCAGAGATGGCGGAAACACCGGGGAGCTGTTTTTT
CDR3aa: CATSRDGGNTGELFF

j_gene: TRBJ2-1
d_gene: TRBD2
abundance: few
v_gene: TRBV28
len: 14
CDR3nt: TGTGCCAGCCTACCAAGCGGGACTTCCAATGAGCAGTTCTTC
CDR3aa: CASLPSGTSNEQFF

j_gene: TRBJ2-5
d_gene: TRBD2
abundance: -
v_gene: TRBV6-2/TRBV6-3
len: 14
CDR3nt: TGTGCCAGCAGTTACTCGACTAGCGGGAGGACCCAGTACTTC
CDR3aa: CASSYSTSGRTQYF

j_gene: TRBJ2-7
d_gene: TRBD2
abundance: few
v_gene: TRBV29-1
len: 14
CDR3nt: TGCAGCGCCCGACTAGCGGGAGCATTATACGAGCAGTACTTC
CDR3aa: CSARLAGALYEQYF

j_gene: TRBJ2-1
d_gene: -
abundance: many
v_gene: TRBV13
len: 16
CDR3nt: TGTGCCAGCAGCTTTACGGGACTCAACCCATACAATGAGCAGTTCTTC
CDR3aa: CASSFTGLNPYNEQFF

j_gene: TRBJ1-5
d_gene: -
abundance: few
v_gene: TRBV20-1
len: 13
CDR3nt: TGCAGTGCGCACCCTCCGGGGGCTGCGGCCCAGCATTTT
CDR3aa: CSAHPPGAAAQHF

j_gene: TRBJ2-1
d_gene: -
abundance: -
v_gene: TRBV6-5
len: 11
CDR3nt: TGTGCCAGCAGGAGGAACAATGAGCAGTTCTTC
CDR3aa: CASRRNNEQFF

j_gene: TRBJ2-1
d_gene: TRBD2
abundance: -
v_gene: TRBV9
len: 16
CDR3nt: TGTGCCAGCAGCCTTAGATCGGCGGGAGGATACAATGAGCAGTTCTTC
CDR3aa: CASSLRSAGGYNEQFF

j_gene: TRBJ2-5
d_gene: TRBD2
abundance: few
v_gene: TRBV20-1
len: 14
CDR3nt: TGCAGTGCACCAGCGGGAGGGCCGCGAGGGACCCAGTACTTC
CDR3aa: CSAPAGGPRGTQYF

j_gene: TRBJ1-1
d_gene: -
abundance: few
v_gene: TRBV6-5
len: 11
CDR3nt: TGTGCCAGCCAGAGAGACACTGAAGCTTTCTTT
CDR3aa: CASQRDTEAFF

j_gene: TRBJ2-1
d_gene: TRBD1
abundance: few
v_gene: TRBV6-1
len: 15
CDR3nt: TGTGCCAGCAGTCCCGACAGGGATTCCTACAATGAGCAGTTCTTC
CDR3aa: CASSPDRDSYNEQFF

j_gene: TRBJ2-1
d_gene: -
abundance: -
v_gene: TRBV7-2
len: 15
CDR3nt: TGTGCCAGCAGCTTAGACACGGGAGTAGTATGGGAGCAGTTCTTC
CDR3aa: CASSLDTGVVWEQFF

j_gene: TRBJ2-4
d_gene: -
abundance: -
v_gene: TRBV20-1
len: 12
CDR3nt: TGCAGTGCTAGAGACCAGCACGACATTCAGTACTTC
CDR3aa: CSARDQHDIQYF

j_gene: TRBJ1-2
d_gene: -
abundance: -
v_gene: TRBV9
len: 15
CDR3nt: TGTGCCAGCAGCGTCGGACAGTTCCAGGCCTATGGCTACACCTTC
CDR3aa: CASSVGQFQAYGYTF

j_gene: TRBJ2-1
d_gene: TRBD2
abundance: few
v_gene: TRBV11-2
len: 17
CDR3nt: TGTGCCAGCAGCTTCTTTAGCGGGAGGGTCTCCTACAATGAGCAGTTCTTC
CDR3aa: CASSFFSGRVSYNEQFF

j_gene: TRBJ2-7
d_gene: -
abundance: few
v_gene: TRBV12-3/TRBV12-4
len: 13
CDR3nt: TGTGCCAGCACCAAGGACAGTCCCTACGAGCAGTACTTC
CDR3aa: CASTKDSPYEQYF

j_gene: TRBJ2-1
d_gene: TRBD2
abundance: -
v_gene: TRBV5-1
len: 15
CDR3nt: TGCGCCAGCAGCTTCATAGCGGGAGGCAGCAATGAGCAGTTCTTC
CDR3aa: CASSFIAGGSNEQFF

j_gene: TRBJ2-3
d_gene: TRBD2
abundance: -
v_gene: TRBV20-1
len: 18
CDR3nt: TGCAGTGCTAGGTTCGGGACTAGCGGGAGCCGGCCGGGCTTTACGCAGTATTTT
CDR3aa: CSARFGTSGSRPGFTQYF

j_gene: TRBJ2-7
d_gene: -
abundance: -
v_gene: TRBV7-2
len: 15
CDR3nt: TGTGCCAGCAGCCCCTTGAGGGGGGCCGGGTACGAGCAGTACTTC
CDR3aa: CASSPLRGAGYEQYF

j_gene: TRBJ2-3
d_gene: TRBD2
abundance: -
v_gene: TRBV5-1
len: 16
CDR3nt: TGCGCCAGCAGCTTCCGACTAGCGGGGGGCACAGATACGCAGTATTTT
CDR3aa: CASSFRLAGGTDTQYF

j_gene: TRBJ1-5
d_gene: -
abundance: -
v_gene: TRBV19
len: 14
CDR3nt: TGTGCCAGTAGCGGTAGTGGGCGTAATCAGCCCCAGCATTTT
CDR3aa: CASSGSGRNQPQHF

j_gene: TRBJ2-4
d_gene: TRBD1
abundance: few
v_gene: TRBV6-2/TRBV6-3
len: 17
CDR3nt: TGTGCCAGCAGTTCCCGACAGGGGCCCCGAGGTTTAAACATTCAGTACTTC
CDR3aa: CASSSRQGPRGLNIQYF

j_gene: TRBJ2-1
d_gene: TRBD2
abundance: -
v_gene: TRBV18
len: 16
CDR3nt: TGTGCCACCTCACCAAAAGGGACTAGCGCCGTCCTTGAGCAGTTCTTC
CDR3aa: CATSPKGTSAVLEQFF